The 29 T cell receptor beta chains below come from one sample, sequenced in a study of blood T cell repertoires in COVID-19. The table came from immunoSEQ multiplex PCR; TCRdb's copy has only in-frame clones and leaves some out. Here the sample spans some 220,000 clones, 75% to 85% being singletons. The sample taken for sequencing was peripheral blood. All receptors derive from a woman younger than 45 with COVID-19, enrolled during active disease.

The chain's CDR3 is CASRRGFGSYNEQFF. In DNA, the CDR3 is TGTGCCAGCAGAAGAGGGTTTGGGTCCTACAATGAGCAGTTCTTC. The chain uses TRBV6-5 and TRBJ2-1, with TRBD2 as a possible D gene (5 bases). The CDR3 loop spans 15 amino acids. V dropped 6 bases and J dropped 1 base, with 13 bases sitting between them. Germline assignment: CDR1 MNHEY and CDR2 SVGAGI.

The V and J genes are TRBV28 and TRBJ2-7; D is perhaps TRBD2 (7 bases). V was shortened by 8 bases and J by 5 bases, with 19 bases between the two germline ends. CDR1 is MDHEN and CDR2 is SYDVKM in the germline V gene. The CDR3 extends over 14 amino acids. The CDR3 DNA reads as TGTGCCAGCGCCCCGGGGGGCGGGATCCACGAGCAGTACTTC. This translates into CASAPGGGIHEQYF.

The genes are TRBV10-3 and TRBJ2-5; possibly TRBD2 for D (7 bases). Trimming removed 0 bases from V and 5 bases from J, with 16 bases in between. The CDR3 sequence is 16 residues long. CDR1 and CDR2 (germline): ENHRY, SYGVKD. CDR3 amino acids: CAISESGGPSRETQYF. In DNA, the CDR3 is TGTGCCATCAGTGAGTCGGGGGGGCCTAGTAGGGAGACCCAGTACTTC.

The chain couples TRBV3-1 (or the pseudogene TRBV3-2) to TRBJ2-7, with 13 positions matching TRBD2. The CDR3 sequence is 14 residues long. Germline V gene lookup returns CDR1 LGHDT and CDR2 YNNKEL (reference sequence). Trimming took 4 bases from V and 4 from J; bases not matched to a gene: 1. The DNA of the CDR3 is TGTGCCAGCAGCCCGACTAGCGGGAGGTACGAGCAGTACTTC. It yields the protein CASSPTSGRYEQYF.

This clone has only one observation. The chain carries TRBV28 and TRBJ2-3; 8 positions agree with TRBD2. This CDR3 comprises 14 residues. The J segment lost 7 bases and the V segment lost 6 bases, leaving 9 bases of the junction unmatched. Looked up from germline, CDR1 is MDHEN and CDR2 is SYDVKM. The CDR3 is CASRSGGIKNTQYF. CDR3 in DNA: TGTGCCAGCAGAAGCGGGGGCATAAAGAATACGCAGTATTTT.

The CDR3 reads CASSLTGISSGNTIYF. The CDR3 DNA follows: TGCGCCAGCAGCTTGACAGGGATTAGCTCTGGAAACACCATATATTTT. V gene TRBV5-1 combines with J gene TRBJ1-3; D is possibly TRBD1 (6 bases). CDR3 length: 16 amino acids. CDR1 is SGHRS and CDR2 is YFSETQ in the germline V gene. V dropped 1 base and J dropped 0 bases, with 11 bases sitting between them.

The gene calls are TRBV4-1 and TRBJ1-5; TRBD1 might be the D (6 bases). Trimming removed 0 bases at V and 9 bases at J, with 12 bases between. Germline V gene data show CDR1 as MGHRA and CDR2 as YSYEKL. This CDR3 is 14 amino acids long. The CDR3 here is CASSQEHRDRPQHF. In DNA, the CDR3 is TGCGCCAGCAGCCAAGAACACAGGGATCGGCCCCAGCATTTT.

This chain links TRBV25-1 with TRBJ2-1; 9 bases are shared with TRBD1. The V segment lost 6 bases and the J segment 2 bases; nucleotides outside the gene matches: 8. CDR3 length equals 16 residues. The germline gives CDR1 MGHDK, CDR2 SYGVNS. The CDR3 reads CASSFRGTGTYNEQFF. As DNA, the CDR3 is TGTGCCAGCAGCTTTCGAGGGACAGGGACCTACAATGAGCAGTTCTTC.

The rearrangement links TRBV9 to TRBJ2-3, with 7 nucleotides matching TRBD2. The CDR3 spans 17 residues. CDR1 is SGDLS and CDR2 is YYNGEE in the germline V gene. V was clipped by 4 bases and J by 1 base; unmatched bases: 12. Here the CDR3 reads CASSPRDLGRGTDTQYF. Written as DNA, the CDR3 is TGTGCCAGCAGCCCTCGGGATTTAGGGAGGGGCACAGATACGCAGTATTTT.

V gene TRBV7-2 combines with J gene TRBJ2-7; 8 nucleotides align to TRBD2. V was clipped by 5 bases and J by 0 bases; unmatched bases: 12. Germline V lookup: CDR1 SGHTA, CDR2 FQGNSA. The CDR3 contains 17 residues. The CDR3 DNA reads TGTGCCAGCAGCCCCCGCGCGGGAGGAACTAGCTCCTACGAGCAGTACTTC. Encoded protein: CASSPRAGGTSSYEQYF.

The rearrangement joins TRBV10-3 to TRBJ2-3; 12 bases align to TRBD2. The CDR3 covers 16 residues. Germline CDR1 is ENHRY and CDR2 is SYGVKD. J was trimmed by 3 bases and V by 3 bases; bases with no gene match: 4. For the CDR3, the DNA is TGTGCCATCAGTGACCGTACTAGCGGGGGGACAGATACGCAGTATTTT. It encodes CAISDRTSGGTDTQYF.

This clone occurred a few times. CDR3 in amino acids: CASSSTTGTGGYEQYF. In DNA form, the CDR3 reads TGTGCCAGCAGTTCCACGACCGGGACAGGGGGCTACGAGCAGTACTTC. J is TRBJ2-7 and V is TRBV6-5, with 11 bases that match TRBD1. This CDR3 contains 16 residues. V lost 4 bases, J lost 3 bases, and 8 bases stayed unmatched. The germline CDR1 and CDR2 sequences are MNHEY and SVGAGI.

V gene TRBV7-2 combines with J gene TRBJ2-7; 9 bases are shared with TRBD1. This CDR3 has 15 amino acids. Trimming took 0 bases from V and 4 from J; bases not matched to a gene: 4. Germline V CDR1 and CDR2: SGHTA, FQGNSA. DNA of the CDR3: TGTGCCAGCAGCTTAGCGGCGACAGGGGGGTACGAGCAGTACTTC. Its translation: CASSLAATGGYEQYF.

This sequence joins TRBV5-8 and TRBJ1-6; D is possibly TRBD1 (6 bases). The germline V and J ends were trimmed by 3 bases and 6 bases, with 13 bases remaining between them. This CDR3 contains 15 residues. The V gene's germline CDR1 is SGHTS and CDR2 YDEGEE. The CDR3 nucleotides read TGTGCCAGCAGCTACCGACAGGCCGTTAATTCACCCCTCCACTTT. It codes for CASSYRQAVNSPLHF.

This clone appeared many times. This chain links TRBV3-1 (or the pseudogene TRBV3-2) with TRBJ1-2, with D possibly matching TRBD1 (5 bases). Germline values: CDR1 LGHDT, CDR2 YNNKEL (reference sequence). V was clipped by 0 bases and J by 8 bases, with 19 bases between them. The CDR3 runs to 16 residues. The CDR3: CASSQDPPGKVEGYTF. The DNA for the CDR3 is TGTGCCAGCAGCCAAGATCCACCAGGGAAGGTGGAGGGCTACACCTTC.

The chain couples TRBV5-1 to TRBJ2-2; D uncertain. With 3 bases removed from V and 2 bases from J, the gap between germline ends came to 8 bases. Germline V gene data show CDR1 as SGHRS and CDR2 as YFSETQ. The CDR3 is made up of 14 amino acids. The CDR3 region is CASSSLANTGELFF. DNA for the CDR3: TGCGCCAGCAGCTCCCTGGCTAACACCGGGGAGCTGTTTTTT.

The chain joins TRBV10-3 to TRBJ1-5; 9 nucleotides align to TRBD1. This CDR3 contains 17 residues. Germline CDR1 reads ENHRY; CDR2 reads SYGVKD. Trimming removed 3 bases from V and 0 bases from J; junction bases left unmatched: 6. CDR3 protein: CAISDGTGTDSNQPQHF. For the CDR3, the DNA is TGTGCCATCAGTGATGGGACAGGGACCGATAGCAATCAGCCCCAGCATTTT.

This chain uses TRBV7-9 with TRBJ2-5, with 9 bases fitting TRBD1. Germline CDR1 and CDR2: SEHNR and FQNEAQ (reference sequence). With 5 bases clipped from V and 4 bases from J, the junction kept 2 bases outside the gene matches. This CDR3 is built from 13 residues. The CDR3 loop is CASSPTGGETQYF. The CDR3 DNA follows: TGTGCCAGCAGCCCGACAGGGGGAGAGACCCAGTACTTC.

The rearrangement joins TRBV9 to TRBJ1-6; 7 nucleotides agree with TRBD1. V shed 4 bases and J 1 base; nucleotides not matched to a gene: 8. Germline values: CDR1 SGDLS, CDR2 YYNGEE. The CDR3 runs 17 residues. CDR3 in amino acids: CASSPRQGRSYNSPLHF. The CDR3, as DNA: TGTGCCAGCAGCCCCCGACAGGGCCGGTCCTATAATTCACCCCTCCACTTT.

CDR3 DNA sequence: TGTGCCAGCAGTGCCCAAGGACAGGGCGATGAGCAGTACTTC. Translated, it gives CASSAQGQGDEQYF. This chain links TRBV2 with TRBJ2-7, with TRBD1 identical over 8 bases. This CDR3 region has 14 residues. The V gene's germline CDR1 is SNHLY and CDR2 FYNNEI. The V segment lost 4 bases and the J segment 7 bases; nucleotides outside the gene matches: 9.

This clone was seen more than once but under ten times. CDR3 loop: CASSSRQLNQPQHF. CDR3 coding DNA: TGTGCCAGCAGCTCTCGACAGCTCAATCAGCCCCAGCATTTT. J is TRBJ1-5 and V is TRBV7-2; weak D call: TRBD1 (5 bases). Trimming cost V 4 bases and J 3 bases, with 10 bases left between them. The CDR3 loop spans 14 amino acids. The germline V gene has CDR1 SGHTA and CDR2 FQGNSA.

V is TRBV7-9 and J is TRBJ1-3, with D perhaps TRBD1 (5 bases). The germline V and J ends were trimmed by 4 bases and 0 bases, with 7 bases remaining between them. The germline V gene encodes CDR1 SEHNR and CDR2 FQNEAQ (reference sequence). The CDR3 is 14 residues long. CDR3 bases: TGTGCCAGCAGCTCCGGGGGCTCTGGAAACACCATATATTTT. This encodes CASSSGGSGNTIYF.

The chain employs TRBV7-2 and TRBJ1-3; 7 bases map to TRBD1. Germline trimming cut 5 bases from V and 2 bases from J; bases unmatched to any gene: 3. CDR3 length: 14 residues. Germline V gene sequence: CDR1 SGHTA, CDR2 FQGNSA. CDR3 region: CASSPGGTGNTIYF. CDR3 coding DNA: TGTGCCAGCAGCCCAGGGGGAACTGGAAACACCATATATTTT.

The rearrangement joins TRBV5-1 to TRBJ1-2; 11 bases align to TRBD1. The CDR3 extends over 13 amino acids. Germline CDR1 SGHRS, CDR2 YFSETQ. V was clipped by 4 bases and J by 8 bases; unmatched bases: 4. The DNA of the CDR3 is TGCGCCAGCAGCCGGGGACAGGGGGAGGGCTACACCTTC. Translation: CASSRGQGEGYTF. Supplemented by reference TRBV5-1 and TRBJ1-2, the full variable domain reads KAGVTQTPRYLIKTRGQQVTLSCSPISGHRSVSWYQQTPGQGLQFLFEYFSETQRNKGNFPGRFSGRQFSNSRSEMNVSTLELGDSALYLCASSRGQGEGYTFGSGTRLTVV.

The chain uses TRBV7-2 and TRBJ1-5, with 7 bases matching TRBD1. The CDR3 consists of 14 residues. The trim removed 5 bases at V and 4 bases at J, leaving 5 bases unmatched. Germline-derived CDR1 and CDR2 are SGHTA and FQGNSA. The CDR3 loop reads CASSSVGQNQPQHF. CDR3 bases: TGTGCCAGCAGCAGCGTGGGACAGAATCAGCCCCAGCATTTT.

The chain combines TRBV27 with TRBJ1-1, with TRBD1 as a possible D gene (5 bases). Trimming removed 0 bases at V and 2 bases at J, with 13 bases between. From germline, CDR1 is MNHEY and CDR2 SMNVEV (reference sequence). The CDR3 covers 16 residues. This chain's CDR3 is CASSLSIRTLNTEAFF. For the CDR3, the DNA is TGTGCCAGCAGTTTATCGATCAGGACACTTAACACTGAAGCTTTCTTT.

The chain joins TRBV5-4 to TRBJ2-3; 10 bases are a match to TRBD2. This CDR3 spans 16 amino acids. Unmatched junction bases numbered 7, after V lost 2 bases and J lost 4 bases. Germline CDR1 SGHNT, CDR2 YYREEE (reference sequence). CDR3 nucleotides: TGTGCCAGCAGCTTAAAGCGGGGGGGCGATTCAGATACGCAGTATTTT. Translating it yields CASSLKRGGDSDTQYF.

The rearrangement joins TRBV25-1 to TRBJ1-1, with TRBD1 matching 10 bases. The germline gives CDR1 MGHDK, CDR2 SYGVNS. V lost 1 base and J lost 5; bases outside the gene matches: 4. This CDR3 is built from 15 residues. CDR3 region: CASSEWTGGGTEAFF. The CDR3 bases are TGTGCCAGCAGTGAATGGACAGGGGGGGGGACTGAAGCTTTCTTT.

This clone was recorded once. CDR3 sequence (DNA): TGCGCCAGCAGTGAGTGGCGACAGGGTTGCAATCAGCCCCAGCATTTT. Translation gives CASSEWRQGCNQPQHF. V gene TRBV10-1 combines with J gene TRBJ1-5; 7 bases match TRBD1. CDR1 and CDR2 (germline): WNHNN, SYGVQD (reference sequence). The length of the CDR3 is 16 residues. Trimming took 1 base from V and 2 from J; bases not matched to a gene: 5.